Listed below are T cell receptor beta chains from one sample, sequenced in a study of T cells in Graves' hyperthyroidism and ophthalmopathy. MiXCR was run by TCRdb on the multiplex PCR reads, yielding one entry per CDR3 protein. The top ten clones hold around 17% of a sample with about 500,000 distinct CDR3 sequences, 17% of them seen once. The sample was blood. The receptors derive from a woman aged 18-30 years with Graves' ophthalmopathy. Each CDR3 is given with its conserved first and last residue. Clone size appears in some rows only: once, few, many, or a class for an expanded clone.

j_gene,abundance,v_gene,CDR3aa
TRBJ1-3,few,TRBV6-1,CASSEANWGPSGNTIYF
TRBJ2-7,many,TRBV13,CASSYDRERAYEQYF
TRBJ2-3,many,TRBV29-1,CSVAFAGDETDTQYF
TRBJ2-7,few,TRBV5-4,CASRPEGRLSSYEQYF
TRBJ1-1,NA,TRBV30,CAWTSPGGHKNTEAFF
TRBJ1-3,few,TRBV6-1,CASSEWETKSSGNTIYF
TRBJ2-7,many,TRBV3-1,CASSQGSVYEQYF
TRBJ2-3,NA,TRBV20-1,CSVYTDTQYF
TRBJ1-4,few,TRBV7-9,CASSLAGPGRAATNEKLFF
TRBJ1-1,NA,TRBV19,CASSIPAPLEAFF
TRBJ2-6,NA,TRBV5-6,CASSAGQGEAGANVLTF
TRBJ1-1,few,TRBV11-2,CASREGTGGILEAFF
TRBJ2-3,many,TRBV20-1,CSAGSTDTQYF
TRBJ2-3,NA,TRBV6-4,CASRDGTGGSTDTQYF
TRBJ2-5,many,TRBV9,CASSVYSGGGETQYF
TRBJ1-2,many,TRBV28,CASSLRFSGFDGYTF
TRBJ2-7,NA,TRBV6-1,CASGGTRGKEQYF
TRBJ2-2,many,TRBV6-1,CASREGGSPNTGELFF
TRBJ2-1,few,TRBV4-3,CASSQDVSGGYNEQFF
TRBJ1-4,few,TRBV12-3/TRBV12-4,CASSFSGAEKLFF
TRBJ2-5,NA,TRBV4-1,CASSQDSSRETQYF
TRBJ2-3,NA,TRBV18,CASSPRRLAGINTVYF
TRBJ2-7,many,TRBV29-1,CSVEEDAFPYEQYF
TRBJ2-1,few,TRBV20-1,CSASPGSRDNEQFF
TRBJ2-6,few,TRBV10-3,CAISDMKTGGANVLTF
TRBJ2-1,many,TRBV3-1,CASSPGLPDEQFF
TRBJ2-3,few,TRBV5-1,CASSFTGNTDTQYF
TRBJ2-1,many,TRBV7-9,CASSSRDRANYNEQFF
TRBJ2-1,NA,TRBV29-1,CSVDFSGRTYNEQFF
TRBJ1-2,many,TRBV24-1,CATSDHLNSRQGAVTNYGYTF
TRBJ2-7,NA,TRBV5-1,CASSEWVTGYEQYF
TRBJ1-2,few,TRBV27,CAGSLSGTAF
TRBJ2-1,many,TRBV5-1,CASSRDYNEQFF
TRBJ2-1,NA,TRBV20-1,CSLAGPLYNEQFF
TRBJ1-4,few,TRBV27,CASSTGFFEKLFF
TRBJ1-2,many,TRBV5-8,CASSLDWGFGDGYTF
TRBJ2-1,many,TRBV7-2,CASSLEGGGATNEQFF
TRBJ1-1,few,TRBV7-6,CASSLGGAANTEAFF
TRBJ1-5,many,TRBV18,CASSPSQNQPQHF
TRBJ2-3,NA,TRBV30,CAWNRGGDGTQYF
TRBJ1-5,few,TRBV6-4,CASRQYCQPQHF
TRBJ2-3,many,TRBV18,CASSPPGRTDTQYF
TRBJ1-5,NA,TRBV15,CATSRAGIDQPQHF
TRBJ1-1,many,TRBV11-2,CASSFRGRGVNTEAFF
TRBJ2-2,NA,TRBV6-6,CASSYFSGPRELFF
TRBJ1-2,many,TRBV18,CASSPTAAGAGGYTF
TRBJ1-2,many,TRBV6-1,CASSTAQPYGYTF
TRBJ2-7,NA,TRBV4-1,CASSLQVTYEQYF
TRBJ2-2,NA,TRBV19,CASSRGPGQHFTGELFF
TRBJ1-4,NA,TRBV4-1,CASSQENRATNEKLFF
TRBJ1-6,NA,TRBV10-3,CATWQTESYNSPLHF
TRBJ2-1,many,TRBV20-1,CSARPKLAANEQFF
TRBJ2-1,NA,TRBV5-1,CASSLGSGNHNEQFF
TRBJ1-5,many,TRBV28,CAIRQGVGPQHF